The T cell receptor (beta chain) under discussion was sequenced for a study of T cell responses to AZD1222 COVID-19 vaccine. TCRdb's table, derived via immunoSEQ multiplex PCR, lists solely in-frame clones and lacks some. The sample has 25,000 to 35,000 clones; more than 85% are singletons. The CDR3 length is 13 residues. V lost 2 bases and J 7 bases, leaving 13 bases between the germline ends. Germline V gene sequence: CDR1 SGHRS, CDR2 YFSETQ. This clone is labeled as large. The chain recombines TRBV5-1 with TRBJ2-7, with D maybe TRBD1 (5 bases). Specimen: peripheral blood, collected on day 0 of AZD1222 vaccination. This TCR derives from an adult in good health. The CDR3 protein is CASSFWGQAEQYF. CDR3 coding DNA: TGCGCCAGCAGCTTTTGGGGCCAAGCGGAGCAGTACTTC.